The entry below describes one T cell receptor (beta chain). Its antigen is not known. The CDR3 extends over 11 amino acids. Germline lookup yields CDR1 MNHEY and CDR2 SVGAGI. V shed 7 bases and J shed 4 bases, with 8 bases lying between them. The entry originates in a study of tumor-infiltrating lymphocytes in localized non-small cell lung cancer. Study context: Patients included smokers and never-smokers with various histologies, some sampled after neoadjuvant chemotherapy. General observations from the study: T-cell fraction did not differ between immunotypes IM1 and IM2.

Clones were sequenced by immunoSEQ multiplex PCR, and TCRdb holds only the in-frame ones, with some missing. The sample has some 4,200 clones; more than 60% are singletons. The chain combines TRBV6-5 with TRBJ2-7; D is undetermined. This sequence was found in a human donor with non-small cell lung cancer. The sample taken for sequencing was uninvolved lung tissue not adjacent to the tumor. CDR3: CASTYSYEQYF. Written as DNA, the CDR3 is TGTGCCAGCACCTACTCTTACGAGCAGTACTTC.